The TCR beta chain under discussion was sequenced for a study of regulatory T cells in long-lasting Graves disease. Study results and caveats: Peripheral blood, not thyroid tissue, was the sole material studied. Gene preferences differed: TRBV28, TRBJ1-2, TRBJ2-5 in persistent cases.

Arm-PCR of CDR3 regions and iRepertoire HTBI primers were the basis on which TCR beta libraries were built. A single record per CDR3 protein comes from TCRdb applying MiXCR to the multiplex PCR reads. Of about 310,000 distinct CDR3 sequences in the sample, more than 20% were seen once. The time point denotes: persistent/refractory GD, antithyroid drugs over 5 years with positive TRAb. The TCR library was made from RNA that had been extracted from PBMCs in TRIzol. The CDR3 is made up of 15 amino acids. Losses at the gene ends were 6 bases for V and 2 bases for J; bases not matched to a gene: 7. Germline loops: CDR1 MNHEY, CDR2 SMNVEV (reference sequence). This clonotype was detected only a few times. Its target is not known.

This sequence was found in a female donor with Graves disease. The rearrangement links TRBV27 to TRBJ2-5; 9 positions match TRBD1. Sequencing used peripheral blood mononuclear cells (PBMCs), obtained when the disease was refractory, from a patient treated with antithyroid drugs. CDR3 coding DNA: TGTGCCAGCAGCTCCGGGACAGGGATTCAAGAGACCCAGTACTTC. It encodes CASSSGTGIQETQYF.